This is a list of T cell receptor beta chains from one sample in a study of T cells after yellow fever vaccination. TCRdb passed the 5' RACE reads through MiXCR, listing each CDR3 protein once. The data contain approximately 250,000 distinct CDR3 sequences, approximately 3.5% of them singletons. The input for sequencing was PBMCs, taken 15 days after the yellow fever booster vaccination. The receptors come from a man aged 18 to 35 who received the YFV17D yellow fever vaccine. Both conserved end residues are part of each CDR3. D genes are given only for firm matches. Expanded clones are given a class, and other clones once, few, many or no size at all.

J gene: TRBJ2-7
D gene: TRBD2
V gene: TRBV19
clone size: many
CDR3 DNA: TGTGCCAGTAGTTCACACCCGCCGGGACTAGCGGGGGGTTCCTACGAGCAGTACTTC
CDR3 protein: CASSSHPPGLAGGSYEQYF

J gene: TRBJ2-1
D gene: NA
V gene: TRBV19
clone size: NA
CDR3 DNA: TGTGCCAGTAGTATAGGTCCAGGGTGGGATGAGCAGTTCTTC
CDR3 protein: CASSIGPGWDEQFF

J gene: TRBJ2-1
D gene: NA
V gene: TRBV6-5
clone size: many
CDR3 DNA: TGTGCCAGCAGGCCCCCGACAGCTAACAATGAGCAGTTCTTC
CDR3 protein: CASRPPTANNEQFF

J gene: TRBJ2-3
D gene: TRBD2
V gene: TRBV5-1
clone size: NA
CDR3 DNA: TGCGCCAGCAGCTTGGGCGGACTAGCGGGGGCCAGTTACACAGATACGCAGTATTTT
CDR3 protein: CASSLGGLAGASYTDTQYF

J gene: TRBJ2-3
D gene: TRBD1
V gene: TRBV20-1
clone size: many
CDR3 DNA: TGCAGTGCTATCCGGGACAGGGAAGGATATACGCAGTATTTT
CDR3 protein: CSAIRDREGYTQYF

J gene: TRBJ2-6
D gene: NA
V gene: TRBV18
clone size: many
CDR3 DNA: TGTGCCAGCTCACCTTTACAGGACAGTTCGTCTGGGGCCAACGTCCTGACTTTC
CDR3 protein: CASSPLQDSSSGANVLTF

J gene: TRBJ1-6
D gene: NA
V gene: TRBV11-2
clone size: many
CDR3 DNA: TGTGCCAGCAGCCCCGACCTACTCGGGAATGGCTCACCCCTCCACTTT
CDR3 protein: CASSPDLLGNGSPLHF

J gene: TRBJ2-7
D gene: TRBD1
V gene: TRBV7-2
clone size: many
CDR3 DNA: TGTGCCAGCAGCCCGGGACAGGACACCTACGAGCAGTACTTC
CDR3 protein: CASSPGQDTYEQYF

J gene: TRBJ2-1
D gene: NA
V gene: TRBV7-9
clone size: many
CDR3 DNA: TGTGCCAGCAGCTTAATACGCAATGAGCAGTTCTTC
CDR3 protein: CASSLIRNEQFF

J gene: TRBJ2-3
D gene: NA
V gene: TRBV7-3
clone size: many
CDR3 DNA: TGTGCCAGCAGCTTAAACGCCCGGCCAGATACGCAGTATTTT
CDR3 protein: CASSLNARPDTQYF